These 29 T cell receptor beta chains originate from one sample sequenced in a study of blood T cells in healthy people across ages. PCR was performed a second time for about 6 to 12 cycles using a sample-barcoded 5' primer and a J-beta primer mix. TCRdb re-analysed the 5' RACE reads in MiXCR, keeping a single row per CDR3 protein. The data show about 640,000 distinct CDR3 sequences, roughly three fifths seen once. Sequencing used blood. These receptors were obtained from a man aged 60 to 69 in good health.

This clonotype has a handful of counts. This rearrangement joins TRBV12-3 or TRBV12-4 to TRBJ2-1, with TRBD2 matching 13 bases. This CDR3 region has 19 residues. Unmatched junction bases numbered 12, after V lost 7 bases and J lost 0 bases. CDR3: CASTPPRLAGGLSYNEQFF. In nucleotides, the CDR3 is TGTGCCAGCACCCCGCCCCGACTAGCGGGGGGTCTCTCCTACAATGAGCAGTTCTTC.

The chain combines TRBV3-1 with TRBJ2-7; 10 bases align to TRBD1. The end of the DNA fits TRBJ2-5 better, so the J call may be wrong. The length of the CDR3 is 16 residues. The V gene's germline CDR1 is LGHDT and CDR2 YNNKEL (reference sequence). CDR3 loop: CASSRHPGTGEETQYF. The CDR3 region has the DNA TGTGCCAGCAGCCGTCATCCCGGGACAGGGGAGGAGACCCAGTACTTC.

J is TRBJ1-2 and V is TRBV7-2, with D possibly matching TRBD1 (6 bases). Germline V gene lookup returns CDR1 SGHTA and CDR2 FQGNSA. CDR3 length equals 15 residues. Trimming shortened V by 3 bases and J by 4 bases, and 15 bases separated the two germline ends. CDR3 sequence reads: CASSLEWGAPYGYTF. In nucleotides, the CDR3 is TGTGCCAGCAGCTTGGAGTGGGGGGCCCCCTATGGCTACACCTTC.

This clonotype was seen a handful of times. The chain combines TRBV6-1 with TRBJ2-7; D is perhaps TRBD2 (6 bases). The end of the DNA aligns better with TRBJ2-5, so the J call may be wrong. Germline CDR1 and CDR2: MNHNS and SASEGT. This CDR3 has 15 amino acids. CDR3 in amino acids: CASSDSAVEGETQYF. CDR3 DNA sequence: TGTGCCAGCAGTGACTCGGCGGTGGAGGGAGAGACCCAGTACTTC.

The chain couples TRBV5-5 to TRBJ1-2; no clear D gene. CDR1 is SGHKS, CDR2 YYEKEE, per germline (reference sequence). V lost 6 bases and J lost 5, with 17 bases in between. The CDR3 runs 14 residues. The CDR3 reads CASTTPGERYGYTF. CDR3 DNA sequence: TGTGCCAGCACCACCCCAGGCGAGAGGTATGGCTACACCTTC.

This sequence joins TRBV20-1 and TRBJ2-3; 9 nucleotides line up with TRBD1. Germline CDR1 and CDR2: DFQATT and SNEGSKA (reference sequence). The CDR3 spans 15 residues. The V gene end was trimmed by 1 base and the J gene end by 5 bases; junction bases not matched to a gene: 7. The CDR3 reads CSARGGTDRGDTQYF. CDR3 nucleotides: TGCAGTGCTAGAGGTGGAACGGACAGGGGAGATACGCAGTATTTT.

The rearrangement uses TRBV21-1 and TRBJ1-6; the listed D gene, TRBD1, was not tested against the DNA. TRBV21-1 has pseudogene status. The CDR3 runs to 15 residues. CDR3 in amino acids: CATRAGQGCNSPLHF. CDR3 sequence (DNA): TGTGCCACCCGAGCGGGGCAGGGTTGTAATTCACCCCTCCACTTT.

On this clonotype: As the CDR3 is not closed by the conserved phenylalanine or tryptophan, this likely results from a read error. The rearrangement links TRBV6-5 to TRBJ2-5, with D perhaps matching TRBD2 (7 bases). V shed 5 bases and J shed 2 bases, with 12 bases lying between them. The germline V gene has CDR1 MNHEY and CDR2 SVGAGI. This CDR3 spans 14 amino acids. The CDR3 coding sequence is TGTGCCAGCAGTCCACAGGGAGGGCAAGAGACCCAGTACGTC. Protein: CASSPQGGQETQYV.

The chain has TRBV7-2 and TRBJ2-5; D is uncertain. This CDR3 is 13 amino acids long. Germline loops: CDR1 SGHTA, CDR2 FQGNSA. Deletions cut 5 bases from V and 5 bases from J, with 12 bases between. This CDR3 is CASSVFGVETQYF. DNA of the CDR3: TGTGCCAGCAGCGTATTTGGGGTTGAGACCCAGTACTTC. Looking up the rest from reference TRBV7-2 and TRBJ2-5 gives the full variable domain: GAGVSQSPSNKVTEKGKDVELRCDPISGHTALYWYRQSLGQGLEFLIYFQGNSAPDKSGLPSDRFSAERTGGSVSTLTIQRTQQEDSAVYLCASSVFGVETQYFGPGTRLLVL.

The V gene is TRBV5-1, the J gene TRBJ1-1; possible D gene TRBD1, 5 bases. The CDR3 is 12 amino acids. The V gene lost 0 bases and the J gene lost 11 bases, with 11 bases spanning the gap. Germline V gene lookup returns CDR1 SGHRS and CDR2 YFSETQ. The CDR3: CASSLGGVGAFF. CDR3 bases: TGCGCCAGCAGCTTGGGGGGGGTCGGGGCTTTCTTT.

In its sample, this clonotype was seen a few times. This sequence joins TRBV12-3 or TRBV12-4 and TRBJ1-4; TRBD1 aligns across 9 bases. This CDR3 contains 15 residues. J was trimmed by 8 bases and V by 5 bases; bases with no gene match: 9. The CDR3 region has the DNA TGTGCCAGCAGTCTCCAGGACAGGGGTTTAGAAAAACTGTTTTTT. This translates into CASSLQDRGLEKLFF.

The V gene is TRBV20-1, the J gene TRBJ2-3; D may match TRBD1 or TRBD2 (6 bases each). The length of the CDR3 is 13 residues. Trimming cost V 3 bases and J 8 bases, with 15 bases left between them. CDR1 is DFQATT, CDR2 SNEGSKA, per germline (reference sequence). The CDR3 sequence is CSARWSEGVTQYF. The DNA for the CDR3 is TGCAGTGCTAGGTGGTCGGAGGGGGTTACGCAGTATTTT.

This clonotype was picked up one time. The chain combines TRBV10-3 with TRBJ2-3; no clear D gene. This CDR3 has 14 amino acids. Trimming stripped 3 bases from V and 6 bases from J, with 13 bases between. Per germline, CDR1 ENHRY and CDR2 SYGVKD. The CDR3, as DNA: TGTGCCATCAGTGATCCCGTGGTCGGGGATACGCAGTATTTT. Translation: CAISDPVVGDTQYF.

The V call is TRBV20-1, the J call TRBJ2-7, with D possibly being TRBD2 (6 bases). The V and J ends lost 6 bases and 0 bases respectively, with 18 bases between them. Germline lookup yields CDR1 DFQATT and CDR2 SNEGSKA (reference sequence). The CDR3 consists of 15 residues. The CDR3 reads CSAESGTLSSYEQYF. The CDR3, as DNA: TGCAGTGCGGAATCCGGGACTTTAAGCTCCTACGAGCAGTACTTC.

DNA of the CDR3: TGCAGTGCTAGAGATGGGTCTAGCGGGTCCGATGAGCAGTTCTTC. Its translation is CSARDGSSGSDEQFF. The chain couples TRBV20-1 to TRBJ2-1; 8 bases line up with TRBD2. Looked up from germline, CDR1 is DFQATT and CDR2 is SNEGSKA (reference sequence). V was clipped by 0 bases and J by 8 bases; unmatched bases: 9. The CDR3 has 15 amino acids.

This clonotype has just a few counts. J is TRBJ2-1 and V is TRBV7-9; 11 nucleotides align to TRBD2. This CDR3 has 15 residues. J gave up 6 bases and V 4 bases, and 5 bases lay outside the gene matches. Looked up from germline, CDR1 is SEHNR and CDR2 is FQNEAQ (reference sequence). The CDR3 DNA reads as TGTGCCAGCAGCTCGATGACTAGCGGGGTCAATGAGCAGTTCTTC. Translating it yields CASSSMTSGVNEQFF.

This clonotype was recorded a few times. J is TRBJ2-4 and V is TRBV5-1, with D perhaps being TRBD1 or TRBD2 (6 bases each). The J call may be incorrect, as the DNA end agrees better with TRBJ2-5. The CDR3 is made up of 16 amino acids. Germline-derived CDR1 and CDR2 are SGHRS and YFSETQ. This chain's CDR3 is CASSLFGGTFQETQYF. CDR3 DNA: TGCGCCAGCAGCTTGTTTGGGGGGACATTCCAAGAGACCCAGTACTTC.

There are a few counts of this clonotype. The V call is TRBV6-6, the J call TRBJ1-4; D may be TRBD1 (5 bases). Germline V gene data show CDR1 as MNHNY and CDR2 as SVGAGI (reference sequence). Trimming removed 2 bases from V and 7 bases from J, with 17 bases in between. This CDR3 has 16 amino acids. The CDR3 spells CASSYPKGGVREKLFF. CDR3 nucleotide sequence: TGTGCCAGCAGTTACCCGAAGGGAGGGGTACGTGAAAAACTGTTTTTT.

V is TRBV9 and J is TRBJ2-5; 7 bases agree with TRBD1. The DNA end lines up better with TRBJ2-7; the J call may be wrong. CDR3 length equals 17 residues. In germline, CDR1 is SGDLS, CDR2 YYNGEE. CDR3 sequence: CASSFKSEGAPQAEQYF. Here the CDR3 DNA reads TGTGCCAGCAGCTTCAAAAGCGAGGGGGCTCCTCAGGCCGAGCAGTACTTC.

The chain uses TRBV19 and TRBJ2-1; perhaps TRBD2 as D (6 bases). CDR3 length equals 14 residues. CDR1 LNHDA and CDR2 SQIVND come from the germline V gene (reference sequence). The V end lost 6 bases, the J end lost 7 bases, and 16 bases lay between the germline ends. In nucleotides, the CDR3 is TGTGCCAGTAGGCCAGCTCTAGCGACGAATGAGCAGTTCTTC. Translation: CASRPALATNEQFF.

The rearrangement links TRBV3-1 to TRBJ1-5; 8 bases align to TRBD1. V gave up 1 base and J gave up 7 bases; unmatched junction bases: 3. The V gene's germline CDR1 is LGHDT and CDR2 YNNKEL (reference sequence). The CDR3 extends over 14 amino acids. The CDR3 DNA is TGTGCCAGCAGCCAAGCGACAGGGGAACAGCCCCAGCATTTT. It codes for CASSQATGEQPQHF.

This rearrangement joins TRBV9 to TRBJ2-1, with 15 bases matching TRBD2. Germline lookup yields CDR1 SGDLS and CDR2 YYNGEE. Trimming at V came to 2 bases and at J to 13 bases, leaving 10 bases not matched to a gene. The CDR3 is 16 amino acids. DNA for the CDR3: TGTGCCAGCAGCGTTGATGGGACTAGCGGGGGGACTGGACAGTTCTTC. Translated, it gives CASSVDGTSGGTGQFF.

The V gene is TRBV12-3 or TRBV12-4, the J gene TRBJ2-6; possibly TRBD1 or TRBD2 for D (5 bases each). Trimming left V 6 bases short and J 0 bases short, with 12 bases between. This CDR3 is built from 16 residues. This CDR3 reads CASRVWGTSGANVLTF. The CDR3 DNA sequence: TGTGCCAGCAGGGTCTGGGGGACCTCTGGGGCCAACGTCCTGACTTTC.

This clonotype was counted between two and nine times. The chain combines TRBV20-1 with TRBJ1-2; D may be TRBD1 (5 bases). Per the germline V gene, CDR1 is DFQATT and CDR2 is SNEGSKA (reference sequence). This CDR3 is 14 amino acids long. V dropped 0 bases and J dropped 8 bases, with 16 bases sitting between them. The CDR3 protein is CSARDVLVGDGYTF. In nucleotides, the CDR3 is TGCAGTGCTAGAGATGTCCTCGTGGGGGACGGCTACACCTTC.

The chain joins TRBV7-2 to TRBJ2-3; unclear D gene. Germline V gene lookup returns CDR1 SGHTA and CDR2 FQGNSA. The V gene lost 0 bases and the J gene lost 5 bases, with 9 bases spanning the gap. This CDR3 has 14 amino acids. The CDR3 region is CASSLALTIDTQYF. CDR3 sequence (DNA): TGTGCCAGCAGCTTAGCCCTGACGATAGATACGCAGTATTTT.

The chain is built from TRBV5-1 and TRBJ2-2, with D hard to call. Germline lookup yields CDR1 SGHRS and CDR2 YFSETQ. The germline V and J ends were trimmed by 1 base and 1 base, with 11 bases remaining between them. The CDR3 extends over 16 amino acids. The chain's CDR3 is CASSLRQTQNTGELFF. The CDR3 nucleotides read TGCGCCAGCAGCTTGAGGCAGACCCAGAACACCGGGGAGCTGTTTTTT.

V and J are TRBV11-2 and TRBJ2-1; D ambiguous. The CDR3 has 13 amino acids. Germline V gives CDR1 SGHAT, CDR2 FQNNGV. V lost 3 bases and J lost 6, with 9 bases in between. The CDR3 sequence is CASSFYSINEQFF. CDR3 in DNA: TGTGCCAGCAGCTTTTACAGTATCAATGAGCAGTTCTTC.

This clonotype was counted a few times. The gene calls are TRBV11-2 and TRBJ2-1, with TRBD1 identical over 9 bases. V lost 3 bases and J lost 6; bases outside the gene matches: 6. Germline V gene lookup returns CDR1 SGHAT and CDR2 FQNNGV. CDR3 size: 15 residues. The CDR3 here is CASSLGDRVSNEQFF. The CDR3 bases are TGTGCCAGCAGCTTGGGGGACAGGGTGAGCAATGAGCAGTTCTTC.

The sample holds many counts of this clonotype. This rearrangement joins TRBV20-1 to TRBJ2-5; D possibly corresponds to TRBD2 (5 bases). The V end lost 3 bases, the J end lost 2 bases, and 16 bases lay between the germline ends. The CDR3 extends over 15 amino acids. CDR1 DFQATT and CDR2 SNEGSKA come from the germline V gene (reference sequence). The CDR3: CSASSQRRTQETQYF. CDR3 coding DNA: TGCAGTGCTAGTTCGCAGCGGCGCACTCAAGAGACCCAGTACTTC.